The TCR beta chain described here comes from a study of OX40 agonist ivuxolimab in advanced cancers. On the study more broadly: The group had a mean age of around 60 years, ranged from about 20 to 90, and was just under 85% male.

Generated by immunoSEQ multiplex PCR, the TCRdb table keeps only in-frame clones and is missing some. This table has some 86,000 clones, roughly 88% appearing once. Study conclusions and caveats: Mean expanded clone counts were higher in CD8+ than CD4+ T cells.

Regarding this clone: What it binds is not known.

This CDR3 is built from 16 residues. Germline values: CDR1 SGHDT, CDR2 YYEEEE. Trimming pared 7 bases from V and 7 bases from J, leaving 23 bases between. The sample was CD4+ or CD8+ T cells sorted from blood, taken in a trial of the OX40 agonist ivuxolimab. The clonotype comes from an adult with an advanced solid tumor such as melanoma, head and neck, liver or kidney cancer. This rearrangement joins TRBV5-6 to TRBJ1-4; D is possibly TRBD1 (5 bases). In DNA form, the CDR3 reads TGTGCCAGCGCGTGCAGGGAGGAGTCGTGGGCTGAAAAACTGTTTTTT. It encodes CASACREESWAEKLFF.